This T cell receptor (beta chain) was obtained from a study of a mutant IDH1 vaccine in newly diagnosed glioma. Study as a whole: Treated patients had a mean age of approximately 40 years and a sex split that was approximately 62% male and 37.5% female. Antecedent treatment encompassed radiotherapy, temozolomide, or their combination; the majority received both.

Notes on this clone: Its antigen is still unknown.

This CDR3 contains 16 residues. V dropped 4 bases and J dropped 2; count of bases not matched to a gene: 7. The V gene's germline CDR1 is SGHNT and CDR2 YYREEE (reference sequence). Whole-study findings and limits: The authors found pseudoprogression apparently unrelated to changes in top peripheral T cell clonotypes.

Noted time point: baseline, week 1 (first vaccination visit). Indicated treatment: pre-vaccination baseline after standard-of-care therapy. Each of the donors came in with new WHO grade 3 or 4 astrocytomas that were IDH1-mutant and ATRX-lost. The data were produced by immunoSEQ multiplex PCR, yet TCRdb's version contains in-frame clones alone and is incomplete. The sample comprises over 45,000 clones, about nine tenths of which are singletons, and 2% to 3% rests with the top ten. The TCR sequence derives from a man aged 45-65 years with glioma. The specimen was PBMCs, collected from a glioma patient treated with radiotherapy, temozolomide or both. This chain connects TRBV5-4 to TRBJ2-2; 8 bases fit TRBD1. DNA for the CDR3: TGTGCCAGCAGCCGAGGACAGGGACGAAACACCGGGGAGCTGTTTTTT. Translation gives CASSRGQGRNTGELFF.